These 32 T cell receptor beta chains originate from one sample sequenced in a study of T cell responses to AZD1222 COVID-19 vaccine. Profiled with immunoSEQ multiplex PCR; TCRdb holds only in-frame clones, not every one. The data show 180,000 or so clones, with 80% to 95% seen just once and approximately 1.8% held by the top ten. Here the sequenced sample was peripheral blood, taken 28 days after the second AZD1222 dose. These receptors were obtained from an adult who received the AZD1222 COVID-19 vaccine.

The gene calls are TRBV7-2 and TRBJ1-2, with 7 bases fitting TRBD1. The CDR3 is 15 residues long. Trimming at V came to 3 bases and at J to 4 bases, leaving 8 bases not matched to a gene. In germline, CDR1 is SGHTA, CDR2 FQGNSA. The chain's CDR3 is CASSFPPRDSYGYTF. The CDR3 DNA is TGTGCCAGCAGCTTTCCCCCCCGGGACAGCTATGGCTACACCTTC. Complete variable domain (other parts from reference TRBV7-2 and TRBJ1-2): GAGVSQSPSNKVTEKGKDVELRCDPISGHTALYWYRQSLGQGLEFLIYFQGNSAPDKSGLPSDRFSAERTGGSVSTLTIQRTQQEDSAVYLCASSFPPRDSYGYTFGSGTRLTVV.

The genes are TRBV19 and TRBJ2-1, with D possibly matching TRBD2 (6 bases). Germline V gives CDR1 LNHDA, CDR2 SQIVND (reference sequence). With 5 bases removed from V and 3 bases from J, the gap between germline ends came to 14 bases. This CDR3 region has 15 residues. As DNA, the CDR3 is TGTGCCAGTAGTGTCCGGGACTCCTACTACAATGAGCAGTTCTTC. It codes for CASSVRDSYYNEQFF.

V gene TRBV19 combines with J gene TRBJ2-7, with TRBD2 matching 15 bases. Looked up from germline, CDR1 is LNHDA and CDR2 is SQIVND (reference sequence). V dropped 3 bases and J dropped 2; count of bases not matched to a gene: 8. This CDR3 comprises 18 residues. For the CDR3, the DNA is TGTGCCAGTAGTATTACGGGACTAGCGGGAGGTTCTACCTACGAGCAGTACTTC. It translates to CASSITGLAGGSTYEQYF. The full variable domain, completed using reference TRBV19 and TRBJ2-7, is DGGITQSPKYLFRKEGQNVTLSCEQNLNHDAMYWYRQDPGQGLRLIYYSQIVNDFQKGDIAEGYSVSREKKESFPLTVTSAQKNPTAFYLCASSITGLAGGSTYEQYFGPGTRLTVT.

The chain recombines TRBV19 with TRBJ1-1, with D tentatively TRBD1 (6 bases). Germline assignment: CDR1 LNHDA and CDR2 SQIVND (reference sequence). There are 14 residues in the CDR3. Trimming stripped 6 bases from V and 4 bases from J, with 15 bases between. CDR3 loop: CASRAGDAGTEAFF. DNA for the CDR3: TGTGCCAGTAGGGCAGGGGATGCGGGCACTGAAGCTTTCTTT.

This rearrangement joins TRBV9 to TRBJ1-1; possible D gene TRBD1, 6 bases. Trimming removed 0 bases at V and 8 bases at J, with 23 bases between. This CDR3 is built from 17 residues. Germline CDR1 is SGDLS and CDR2 is YYNGEE. The DNA for the CDR3 is TGTGCCAGCAGCGTAGGGCTCGGGGGGGCTCTTGTTAAGGAAGCTTTCTTT. Its protein product is CASSVGLGGALVKEAFF.

The chain combines TRBV5-1 with TRBJ2-7; 11 positions agree with TRBD1. Per germline, CDR1 SGHRS and CDR2 YFSETQ. The CDR3 is made up of 14 amino acids. Germline trimming cut 4 bases from V and 5 bases from J; bases unmatched to any gene: 5. The CDR3 here is CASSQGTGGDEQYF. CDR3 nucleotide sequence: TGCGCCAGCAGCCAAGGGACAGGGGGTGACGAGCAGTACTTC.

The rearrangement joins TRBV28 to TRBJ1-1, with D hard to call. The CDR3 has 13 residues. Trimming cost V 7 bases and J 1 base, with 10 bases left between them. Germline lookup yields CDR1 MDHEN and CDR2 SYDVKM. The CDR3 spells CASIRTGNTEAFF. Written as DNA, the CDR3 is TGTGCCAGCATCAGGACGGGGAACACTGAAGCTTTCTTT.

The chain couples TRBV9 to TRBJ2-5, with a possible D match to TRBD2 (5 bases). This CDR3 has 15 residues. The germline V and J ends were trimmed by 0 bases and 2 bases, with 11 bases remaining between them. Germline V gene data show CDR1 as SGDLS and CDR2 as YYNGEE. This CDR3 reads CASSVGLARQETQYF. CDR3 bases: TGTGCCAGCAGCGTAGGTTTAGCGCGGCAAGAGACCCAGTACTTC.

The chain joins TRBV3-1 (or the pseudogene TRBV3-2) to TRBJ2-7; 7 bases are a match to TRBD2. There are 13 residues in the CDR3. J was trimmed by 4 bases and V by 1 base; bases with no gene match: 1. Germline V gene sequence: CDR1 LGHDT, CDR2 YNNKEL (reference sequence). The CDR3 region is CASSQAGGYEQYF. The CDR3 DNA reads TGTGCCAGCAGCCAAGCCGGGGGGTACGAGCAGTACTTC.

The V call is TRBV3-1 (or the pseudogene TRBV3-2), the J call TRBJ1-6; TRBD1 agrees at 7 bases. The ends lost 0 bases at V and 7 bases at J; junction bases unmatched: 9. CDR1 LGHDT and CDR2 YNNKEL come from the germline V gene (reference sequence). This CDR3 contains 17 residues. The CDR3 DNA is TGTGCCAGCAGCCAAGATCTGGAGGGGGCTAAAAATTCACCCCTCCACTTT. It is translated as CASSQDLEGAKNSPLHF.

The CDR3 region is CASSPDHLGVRTADTQYF. The CDR3 coding sequence is TGTGCCAGCTCACCCGATCATCTGGGAGTAAGGACGGCAGATACGCAGTATTTT. This chain links TRBV18 with TRBJ2-3, with D possibly TRBD2 on 5 matching bases. The CDR3 has 18 residues. Trimming left V 3 bases short and J 4 bases short, with 23 bases between. In germline, CDR1 is KGHSH, CDR2 LQKENI.

Remarks on this clone: The sample has other DNA sequences that encode this CDR3 too. The chain carries TRBV9 and TRBJ2-3, with 7 bases lining up with TRBD2. Germline V gene lookup returns CDR1 SGDLS and CDR2 YYNGEE. Trimming at V came to 0 bases and at J to 1 base, leaving 5 bases not matched to a gene. This CDR3 region has 16 residues. The CDR3 nucleotides are TGTGCCAGCAGCGTAGTTGGGGGGGGTGGCACAGATACGCAGTATTTT. This gives the protein CASSVVGGGGTDTQYF.

As for this clone: This sample includes further DNA sequences coding for the same CDR3. The chain couples TRBV30 to TRBJ1-2; D unclear. V lost 0 bases to trimming and J lost 0 bases, with 5 bases between them. Germline CDR1 and CDR2: GTSNPN and SVGIG (reference sequence). The CDR3 totals 13 residues. The CDR3 DNA reads as TGTGCCTGGAGTGTAGAAGCTAACTATGGCTACACCTTC. Translating gives CAWSVEANYGYTF.

The chain joins TRBV7-9 to TRBJ2-1; D is uncertain. CDR1 is SEHNR, CDR2 FQNEAQ, per germline (reference sequence). The CDR3 is made up of 10 amino acids. Trimming removed 5 bases at V and 6 bases at J, with 2 bases between. CDR3 sequence: CASSPNEQFF. The CDR3, as DNA: TGTGCCAGCAGCCCCAATGAGCAGTTCTTC.

The chain joins TRBV6-2 or TRBV6-3 to TRBJ1-1; D may be TRBD1 (5 bases). Trimming took off 4 bases at V and 6 bases at J, with 12 bases between the two ends. Germline V gene lookup returns CDR1 MNHEY and CDR2 SVGEGT. This CDR3 region has 13 residues. The CDR3 coding sequence is TGTGCCAGCAGTTCCTTCACAGGTGCTGAAGCTTTCTTT. It yields the protein CASSSFTGAEAFF.

The J gene is TRBJ1-2, the V gene TRBV5-4; a possible D gene is TRBD1 (6 bases). The CDR3 extends over 14 amino acids. Germline assignment: CDR1 SGHNT and CDR2 YYREEE (reference sequence). V gave up 0 bases and J gave up 5 bases, with 11 bases separating them. CDR3 bases: TGTGCCAGCAGCTTGGATGGGGGCCGATATGGCTACACCTTC. It encodes CASSLDGGRYGYTF. Combining the CDR3 with reference TRBV5-4 and TRBJ1-2 gives the whole variable domain ETGVTQSPTHLIKTRGQQVTLRCSSQSGHNTVSWYQQALGQGPQFIFQYYREEENGRGNFPPRFSGLQFPNYSSELNVNALELDDSALYLCASSLDGGRYGYTFGSGTRLTVV.

The V gene is TRBV27, the J gene TRBJ1-5; D not resolved. This CDR3 contains 13 residues. Germline V gene lookup returns CDR1 MNHEY and CDR2 SMNVEV (reference sequence). The V end was cut by 2 bases, the J end by 5 bases, with 7 bases between. The CDR3 is CASSLTRDQPQHF. The CDR3 nucleotides read TGTGCCAGCAGTTTAACGAGGGATCAGCCCCAGCATTTT.

This chain uses TRBV7-2 with TRBJ1-2; D is perhaps TRBD1 (5 bases). Trimming shortened V by 1 base and J by 1 base, and 7 bases separated the two germline ends. The CDR3 is made up of 14 amino acids. The V gene's germline CDR1 is SGHTA and CDR2 FQGNSA. The CDR3 loop is CASSLVQGNYGYTF. The CDR3 DNA sequence: TGTGCCAGCAGCTTAGTTCAGGGTAACTATGGCTACACCTTC.

The chain is built from TRBV14 and TRBJ1-6; TRBD1 aligns across 7 bases. The CDR3 spans 16 residues. With V trimmed by 2 bases and J by 5 bases, 6 bases remained unmatched. Per the germline V gene, CDR1 is SGHDN and CDR2 is FVKESK. The CDR3, as DNA: TGTGCCAGCAGCCAACATCGGACAGGCGATAATTCACCCCTCCACTTT. Its translation is CASSQHRTGDNSPLHF.

The chain is built from TRBV6-6 and TRBJ1-2; maybe TRBD1 (6 bases). Germline loops: CDR1 MNHNY, CDR2 SVGAGI (reference sequence). V lost 6 bases to trimming and J lost 4 bases, with 12 bases between them. The CDR3 loop spans 13 amino acids. The CDR3, as DNA: TGTGCCAGCAGGGTACAGGGTACCTATGGCTACACCTTC. Translation gives CASRVQGTYGYTF.

The rearrangement links TRBV10-3 to TRBJ1-4, with D hard to call. Germline CDR1 and CDR2: ENHRY and SYGVKD. The CDR3 spans 13 residues. Trimming took 10 bases from V and 8 from J, leaving 17 bases between them. CDR3 sequence (DNA): TGTGCCACCCGGCCCGGACCGGGGGAAAAACTGTTTTTT. Translating gives CATRPGPGEKLFF.

The chain combines TRBV6-1 with TRBJ1-5, with a tentative D call TRBD1 (6 bases). The CDR3 is 12 residues long. V gave up 5 bases and J gave up 7 bases, with 9 bases separating them. The germline V gene has CDR1 MNHNS and CDR2 SASEGT. CDR3 sequence: CASSQGGQPQHF. The CDR3 bases are TGTGCCAGCAGTCAAGGGGGACAGCCCCAGCATTTT.

The V and J genes are TRBV18 and TRBJ2-1; tentative D call: TRBD1 (5 bases). The germline V gene has CDR1 KGHSH and CDR2 LQKENI. The CDR3 is 14 residues long. The V end was cut by 3 bases, the J end by 4 bases, with 10 bases between. The CDR3 here is CASSPSDSYNEQFF. Here the CDR3 DNA reads TGTGCCAGCTCACCGAGCGACAGTTACAATGAGCAGTTCTTC.

J is TRBJ1-3 and V is TRBV7-2, with D maybe TRBD1 (6 bases). The CDR3 is made up of 13 amino acids. The V end was cut by 6 bases, the J end by 2 bases, with 8 bases between. Germline V gene data show CDR1 as SGHTA and CDR2 as FQGNSA. The CDR3, as DNA: TGTGCCAGCAGGCGGACAGCTGGAAACACCATATATTTT. As protein: CASRRTAGNTIYF.

This clone was found once. This sequence joins TRBV29-1 and TRBJ1-3; D not certain. CDR3 length: 15 residues. Trimming pared 7 bases from V and 0 bases from J, leaving 16 bases between. The V gene's germline CDR1 is SQVTM and CDR2 ANQGSEA. CDR3 loop: CSALTPTSSGNTIYF. The CDR3 DNA is TGCAGCGCTCTCACACCCACGAGCTCTGGAAACACCATATATTTT.

This clone was detected only a few times. The chain recombines TRBV2 with TRBJ1-1; 7 bases are shared with TRBD1. The CDR3 has 14 residues. Trimming cost V 6 bases and J 4 bases; bases outside gene matches: 8. Germline loops: CDR1 SNHLY, CDR2 FYNNEI. CDR3 amino acids: CASREQGTGTEAFF. Here the CDR3 DNA reads TGTGCCAGCAGAGAACAGGGGACCGGCACTGAAGCTTTCTTT.

The chain links TRBV21-1 to TRBJ2-1; the table's TRBD2 call for D was not verified on the DNA. TRBV21-1 is designated a pseudogene. The CDR3 has 16 amino acids. CDR3 loop: CASSKGGSGALNEQFF. CDR3 DNA sequence: TGTGCCAGCAGCAAAGGTGGTAGCGGGGCCCTCAATGAGCAGTTCTTC.

The chain uses TRBV19 and TRBJ2-3; D is perhaps TRBD1 or TRBD2 (5 bases each). The germline gives CDR1 LNHDA, CDR2 SQIVND (reference sequence). Deletions cut 3 bases from V and 4 bases from J, with 17 bases between. This CDR3 comprises 16 residues. The CDR3 DNA reads as TGTGCCAGTAGTATTAAGGATGTATTGGGGGCAGATACGCAGTATTTT. Translating gives CASSIKDVLGADTQYF.

CDR3 sequence (DNA): TGTGCCAGCAGCTTGGGGGCAGGATTAGGGGACCTCGAGCAGTACTTC. Its protein product is CASSLGAGLGDLEQYF. This chain connects TRBV5-4 to TRBJ2-7, with D possibly called TRBD1 or TRBD2 (5 bases each). The CDR3 has 16 amino acids. Germline CDR1 reads SGHNT; CDR2 reads YYREEE (reference sequence). Trimming left V 0 bases short and J 6 bases short, with 19 bases between.

This rearrangement joins TRBV9 to TRBJ1-3; D gene unclear. The CDR3 is 15 residues long. The germline gives CDR1 SGDLS, CDR2 YYNGEE. V lost 3 bases, J lost 0 bases, and 10 bases lay in between. The CDR3 is CASSASTGSGNTIYF. DNA for the CDR3: TGTGCCAGCAGCGCGAGTACGGGCTCTGGAAACACCATATATTTT. Based on the CDR3 plus reference TRBV9 and TRBJ1-3, the full variable domain is DSGVTQTPKHLITATGQRVTLRCSPRSGDLSVYWYQQSLDQGLQFLIQYYNGEERAKGNILERFSAQQFPDLHSELNLSSLELGDSALYFCASSASTGSGNTIYFGEGSWLTVV.

V is TRBV19 and J is TRBJ1-3; no clear D gene. V dropped 10 bases and J dropped 0 bases, with 10 bases sitting between them. Per the germline V gene, CDR1 is LNHDA and CDR2 is SQIVND (reference sequence). The CDR3 is 13 residues long. CDR3 bases: TGTGCCACTACAGAGAGCTCTGGAAACACCATATATTTT. Protein: CATTESSGNTIYF.

The chain is built from TRBV9 and TRBJ2-5; 7 bases fit TRBD1. The length of the CDR3 is 13 residues. V was pared by 3 bases and J by 5 bases, with 4 bases of the junction left unmatched. CDR1 is SGDLS and CDR2 is YYNGEE in the germline V gene. The CDR3 DNA follows: TGTGCCAGCAGCGAGAACAGGGGTGAGACCCAGTACTTC. It translates to CASSENRGETQYF.